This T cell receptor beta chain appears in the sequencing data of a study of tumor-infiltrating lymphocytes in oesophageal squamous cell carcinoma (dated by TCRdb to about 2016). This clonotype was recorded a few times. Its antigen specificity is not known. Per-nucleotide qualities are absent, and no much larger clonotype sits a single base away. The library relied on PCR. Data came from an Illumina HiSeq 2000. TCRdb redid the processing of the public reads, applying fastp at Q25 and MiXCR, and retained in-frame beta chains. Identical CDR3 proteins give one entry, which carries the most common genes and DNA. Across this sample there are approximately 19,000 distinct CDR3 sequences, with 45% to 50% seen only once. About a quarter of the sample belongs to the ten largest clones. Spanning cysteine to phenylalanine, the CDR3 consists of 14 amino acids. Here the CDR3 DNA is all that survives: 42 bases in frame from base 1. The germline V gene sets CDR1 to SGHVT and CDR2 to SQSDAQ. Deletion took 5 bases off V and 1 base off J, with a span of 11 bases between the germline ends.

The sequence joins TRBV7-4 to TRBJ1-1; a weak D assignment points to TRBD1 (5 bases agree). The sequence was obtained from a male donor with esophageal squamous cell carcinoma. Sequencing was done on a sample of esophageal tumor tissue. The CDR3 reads CASSRGQGNTEAFF. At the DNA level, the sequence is TGTGCCAGCAGCCGAGGTCAGGGGAACACTGAAGCTTTCTTT.